This T cell receptor beta chain was obtained from a study of T cells in localized non-small cell lung cancer. Sequencing was performed with immunoSEQ multiplex PCR; in TCRdb, only in-frame clones are kept and a portion is missing. Counted here are fewer than 40,000 clones, over 75% occurring once; the ten biggest clones make up around 4.2%. The CDR3 is made up of 14 amino acids. The germline V gene has CDR1 KGHSH and CDR2 LQKENI. V lost 6 bases to trimming and J lost 7 bases, with 19 bases between them. Sequencing was performed on peripheral blood, taken before any cancer treatment. The J gene is TRBJ2-7, the V gene TRBV18; possible D gene TRBD2, 5 bases. The clonotype comes from a male donor aged 60 or over with stage III lung adenocarcinoma. This chain's CDR3 is CASSLNRGRGEQYF. Written as DNA, the CDR3 is TGTGCCAGCTCCCTAAACCGGGGTCGAGGTGAGCAGTACTTC.